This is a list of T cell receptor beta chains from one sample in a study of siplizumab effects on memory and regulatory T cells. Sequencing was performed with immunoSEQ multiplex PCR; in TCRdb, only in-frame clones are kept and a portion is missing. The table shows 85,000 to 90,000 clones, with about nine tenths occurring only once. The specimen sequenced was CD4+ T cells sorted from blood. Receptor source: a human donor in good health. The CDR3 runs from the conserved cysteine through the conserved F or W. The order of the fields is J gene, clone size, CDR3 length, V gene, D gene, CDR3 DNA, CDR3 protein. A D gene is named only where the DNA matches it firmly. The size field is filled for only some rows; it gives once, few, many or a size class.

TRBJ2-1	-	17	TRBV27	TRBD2	TGTGCCAGCAGTCCTCGGTTCAGCGGGAGGGTGGACAATGAGCAGTTCTTC	CASSPRFSGRVDNEQFF
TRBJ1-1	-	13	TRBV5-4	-	TGTGCCAGCAGTTACGATGTGAACACTGAAGCTTTCTTT	CASSYDVNTEAFF
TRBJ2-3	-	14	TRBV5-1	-	TGCGCCAGCAGCAAAACAGGGCGCGCAGATACGCAGTATTTT	CASSKTGRADTQYF
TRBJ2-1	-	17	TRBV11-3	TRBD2	TGTGCCAGCAGATCGCCGTCCGGGACTAGCACTCGGAATGAGCAGTTCTTC	CASRSPSGTSTRNEQFF
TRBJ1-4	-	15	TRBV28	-	TGTGCCAGCAGTTTAGGGGGTGCAACTAATGAAAAACTGTTTTTT	CASSLGGATNEKLFF
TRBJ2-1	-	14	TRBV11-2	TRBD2	TGTGCCAGCAGCCTATTACTAGCGGGGTATGAGCAGTTCTTC	CASSLLLAGYEQFF
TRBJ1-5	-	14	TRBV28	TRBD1	TGTGCCAGCAGTGCAGGGGGCGCGGGACAGCCCCAGCATTTT	CASSAGGAGQPQHF
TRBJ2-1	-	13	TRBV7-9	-	TGTGCCAGCAGCTTAGGGGGCAGAAATGAGCAGTTCTTC	CASSLGGRNEQFF
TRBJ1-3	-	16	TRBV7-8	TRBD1	TGTGCCAGCAGCTCGTTACAGGGGGCGTCTGGAAACACCATATATTTT	CASSSLQGASGNTIYF
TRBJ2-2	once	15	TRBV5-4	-	TGTGCCAGCGGAAGTGGGATTTCGAACACCGGGGAGCTGTTTTTT	CASGSGISNTGELFF
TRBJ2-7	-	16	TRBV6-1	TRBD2	TGTGCCAGCAGTGCCTCTGCTAGCGGGATAGGGTACGAGCAGTACTTC	CASSASASGIGYEQYF
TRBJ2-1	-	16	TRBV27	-	TGTGCCAGCAGTACTATCCGGCTAGCGTTTGACAATGAGCAGTTCTTC	CASSTIRLAFDNEQFF
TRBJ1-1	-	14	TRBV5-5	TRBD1	TGTGCCAGCAGCACGTTGACAGGGACCACTGAAGCTTTCTTT	CASSTLTGTTEAFF
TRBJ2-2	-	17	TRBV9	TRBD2	TGTGCCAGCAGCGTAGGACTAGCGGGAAGGGGGGCCGGGGAGCTGTTTTTT	CASSVGLAGRGAGELFF
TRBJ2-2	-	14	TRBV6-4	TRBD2	TGTGCGACACGAGCGGGGTCGAACACCGGGGAGCTGTTTTTT	CATRAGSNTGELFF
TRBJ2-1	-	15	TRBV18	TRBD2	TGTGCCAGCTCAGGCCGGGCGGGAGCCTACAATGAGCAGTTCTTC	CASSGRAGAYNEQFF
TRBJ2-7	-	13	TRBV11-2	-	TGTGCCAGCGGATTGGCGGGCCCGTACGAGCAGTACTTC	CASGLAGPYEQYF
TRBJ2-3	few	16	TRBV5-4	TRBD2	TGTGCCAGCACCCCTTTGGGCGGGAGTCCGACAGATACGCAGTATTTT	CASTPLGGSPTDTQYF
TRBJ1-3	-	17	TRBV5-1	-	TGCGCCAGCAGCTGGACCCCACAGGGAAGCTCTGGAAACACCATATATTTT	CASSWTPQGSSGNTIYF
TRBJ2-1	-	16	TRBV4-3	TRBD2	TGCGCCAGCAGCCAAGAACCGGGACTAGCGGGAGATGAGCAGTTCTTC	CASSQEPGLAGDEQFF